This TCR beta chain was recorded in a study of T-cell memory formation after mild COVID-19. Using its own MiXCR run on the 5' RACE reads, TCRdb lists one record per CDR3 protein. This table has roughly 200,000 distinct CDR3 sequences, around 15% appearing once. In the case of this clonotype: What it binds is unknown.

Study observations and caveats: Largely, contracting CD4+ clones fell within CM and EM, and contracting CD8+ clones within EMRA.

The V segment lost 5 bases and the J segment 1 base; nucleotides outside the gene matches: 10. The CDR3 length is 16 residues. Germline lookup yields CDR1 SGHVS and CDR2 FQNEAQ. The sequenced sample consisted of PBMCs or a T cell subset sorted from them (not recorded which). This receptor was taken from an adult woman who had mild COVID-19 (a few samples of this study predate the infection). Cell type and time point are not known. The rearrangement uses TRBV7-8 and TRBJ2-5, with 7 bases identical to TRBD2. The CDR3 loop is CASSPAVGGIQETQYF. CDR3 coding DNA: TGTGCCAGCAGCCCAGCCGTGGGAGGGATCCAAGAGACCCAGTACTTC.